These 16 T cell receptor beta chains originate from one sample sequenced in a study of T-cell reconstitution after alpha-beta-depleted transplantation in children. Using unique molecular identifiers, the investigators prepared the TCRbeta library. TCRdb reanalysed the PCR reads using MiXCR and keeps one entry per CDR3 protein. The table includes 490,000 or so distinct CDR3 sequences, around an eighth detected once. The starting material was PBMCs from the stem cell graft donor, obtained from the stem cell graft. The receptors derive from a human donor who donated a stem cell graft to a child with combined immunodeficiency.

The genes are TRBV24-1 and TRBJ2-3; no definite D call. Per germline, CDR1 KGHDR and CDR2 SFDVKD. This CDR3 spans 15 amino acids. V shed 5 bases and J shed 0 bases, with 11 bases lying between them. The CDR3 nucleotides read TGTGCCACCAGTGGTTCTGCGCCCAGCACAGATACGCAGTATTTT. Protein sequence: CATSGSAPSTDTQYF.

The chain couples TRBV28 to TRBJ1-5; 11 nucleotides agree with TRBD1. The CDR3 runs 15 residues. J gave up 7 bases and V 6 bases, and 8 bases lay outside the gene matches. The germline V gene encodes CDR1 MDHEN and CDR2 SYDVKM. CDR3 sequence (DNA): TGTGCCAGCAGGGTAGGGACAGGGGGACGACAGCCCCAGCATTTT. Protein: CASRVGTGGRQPQHF.

V and J are TRBV6-5 and TRBJ2-4; D unresolved. From germline, CDR1 is MNHEY and CDR2 SVGAGI. Trimming removed 0 bases at V and 0 bases at J, with 12 bases between. The CDR3 is made up of 17 amino acids. This CDR3 reads CASSYSHWASAKNIQYF. The CDR3 nucleotides read TGTGCCAGCAGTTACTCCCATTGGGCTTCAGCCAAAAACATTCAGTACTTC.

The gene calls are TRBV29-1 and TRBJ2-7; 9 bases align to TRBD1. From germline, CDR1 is SQVTM and CDR2 ANQGSEA. The CDR3 consists of 15 residues. The V gene end was trimmed by 4 bases and the J gene end by 3 bases; junction bases not matched to a gene: 10. Here the CDR3 reads CSVAPSRDRDYEQYF. CDR3 sequence (DNA): TGCAGCGTTGCCCCGTCCCGGGACAGGGACTACGAGCAGTACTTC.

V gene TRBV12-3 or TRBV12-4 combines with J gene TRBJ1-5; TRBD1 matches 9 bases. Trimming removed 5 bases from V and 5 bases from J; junction bases left unmatched: 4. The CDR3 length is 14 residues. The CDR3 sequence is CASSRDREHQPQHF. The CDR3, as DNA: TGTGCCAGCAGTCGGGACAGGGAACATCAGCCCCAGCATTTT.

This chain links TRBV29-1 with TRBJ1-3; D is perhaps TRBD1 (6 bases). Germline CDR1 is SQVTM and CDR2 is ANQGSEA. The V gene lost 7 bases and the J gene lost 0 bases, with 13 bases spanning the gap. This CDR3 is built from 14 residues. The DNA for the CDR3 is TGCAGCGCCAACCCGGACAGCTCTGGAAACACCATATATTTT. It codes for CSANPDSSGNTIYF.

The chain carries TRBV12-3 or TRBV12-4 and TRBJ2-7; D unresolved. V shed 2 bases and J shed 3 bases, with 8 bases lying between them. This CDR3 is built from 13 residues. CDR3 sequence: CASSLKEFYEQYF. DNA of the CDR3: TGTGCCAGCAGTTTAAAGGAGTTCTACGAGCAGTACTTC.

This clonotype has more than one count but fewer than ten. The chain is built from TRBV27 and TRBJ1-5; a weak D match, TRBD1 (6 bases). Germline values: CDR1 MNHEY, CDR2 SMNVEV (reference sequence). CDR3 length: 12 amino acids. Trimming took off 0 bases at V and 9 bases at J, with 6 bases between the two ends. CDR3 protein: CASSLSGGPQHF. The DNA for the CDR3 is TGTGCCAGCAGTTTATCAGGGGGGCCCCAGCATTTT.

This clonotype has just a few counts. The chain couples TRBV11-2 to TRBJ2-1; the D is unclear. Germline CDR1 and CDR2: SGHAT and FQNNGV. V lost 6 bases, J lost 2 bases, and 11 bases lay in between. The CDR3 contains 14 residues. The chain's CDR3 is CASRSGQAYNEQFF. CDR3 bases: TGTGCCAGCAGGAGTGGGCAAGCCTACAATGAGCAGTTCTTC.

In this sample, this clonotype turned up many times. J is TRBJ1-1 and V is TRBV10-3, with unresolved D. This CDR3 is 15 amino acids long. Germline lookup yields CDR1 ENHRY and CDR2 SYGVKD. The ends were cut back, 0 bases at V and 4 bases at J, with 12 bases in the middle. CDR3: CAISESGLAFTEAFF. The CDR3 region has the DNA TGTGCCATCAGTGAGTCGGGATTGGCATTCACTGAAGCTTTCTTT.

A few counts support this clonotype. V and J are TRBV6-2 or TRBV6-3 and TRBJ2-7; D is possibly TRBD1 or TRBD2 (6 bases each). This CDR3 is built from 22 residues. CDR1 is MNHEY, CDR2 SVGEGT, per germline. V lost 3 bases, J lost 2 bases, and 35 bases lay in between. The CDR3 DNA reads TGTGCCAGCAGTTATGTGATCTTGAGGGGGGAAACGCGACAGGATACGACCTACGAGCAGTACTTC. This gives the protein CASSYVILRGETRQDTTYEQYF.

The V and J genes are TRBV6-1 and TRBJ2-1; 12 bases are a match to TRBD2. Germline-derived CDR1 and CDR2 are MNHNS and SASEGT. This CDR3 has 15 residues. Trimming removed 4 bases from V and 6 bases from J; junction bases left unmatched: 4. CDR3 loop: CASSAGLAGLNEQFF. Written as DNA, the CDR3 is TGTGCCAGCAGTGCTGGACTAGCGGGGCTCAATGAGCAGTTCTTC.

The J gene is TRBJ2-1, the V gene TRBV5-6, with TRBD1 as a possible D gene (5 bases). The ends were cut back, 5 bases at V and 8 bases at J, with 14 bases in the middle. Germline assignment: CDR1 SGHDT and CDR2 YYEEEE. The CDR3 loop spans 13 amino acids. The CDR3 DNA is TGTGCCAGCAGTTCTGGGTCCAGGGATGAGCAGTTCTTC. Protein sequence: CASSSGSRDEQFF. Combining the CDR3 with reference TRBV5-6 and TRBJ2-1 gives the whole variable domain DAGVTQSPTHLIKTRGQQVTLRCSPKSGHDTVSWYQQALGQGPQFIFQYYEEEERQRGNFPDRFSGHQFPNYSSELNVNALLLGDSALYLCASSSGSRDEQFFGPGTRLTVL.

Ten or more counts support this clonotype. The rearrangement uses TRBV12-3 or TRBV12-4 and TRBJ2-7; 11 bases line up with TRBD2. The CDR3 runs 16 residues. The V and J ends lost 4 bases and 4 bases, in that order; junction bases with no gene match: 9. CDR3 protein: CASSSSWTSGPYEQYF. In DNA form, the CDR3 reads TGTGCCAGCAGTTCCTCTTGGACTAGCGGGCCATACGAGCAGTACTTC.

This clonotype was counted between two and nine times. The chain couples TRBV9 to TRBJ2-5; 10 nucleotides line up with TRBD2. Germline V lookup: CDR1 SGDLS, CDR2 YYNGEE. CDR3 length equals 17 residues. After removal of 0 bases from V and 5 bases from J, the junction contained 10 bases not matched to a gene. The CDR3 sequence: CASSVGVGSGRGETQYF. The CDR3 bases are TGTGCCAGCAGCGTAGGGGTAGGGAGCGGGAGGGGTGAGACCCAGTACTTC.

This clonotype was seen repeatedly, ten times or more. V usage is TRBV9 and J usage is TRBJ1-2; D not certain. V lost 0 bases and J 3 bases, leaving 6 bases between the germline ends. Germline CDR1 is SGDLS and CDR2 is YYNGEE. CDR3 length: 13 amino acids. The CDR3 here is CASSVVSDYGYTF. The CDR3 coding sequence is TGTGCCAGCAGCGTAGTCTCGGACTATGGCTACACCTTC.